This paragraph reports one T cell receptor (beta chain). The data were taken from a study of control samples from healthy donors and cancer patients. Clones were sequenced by immunoSEQ multiplex PCR, and TCRdb holds only the in-frame ones, with some missing. This sample has 150,000 or so clones, with 80% to 95% found just once. What was sequenced was blood. The source of this sequence is a woman under 40 in good health.

The CDR3 region has the DNA TGTGCCAGCAGCCAAGTAGGGTTCCAAGAGACCCAGTACTTC. Its translation is CASSQVGFQETQYF. The genes are TRBV3-1 (or the pseudogene TRBV3-2) and TRBJ2-5; D unresolved. The V gene lost 1 base and the J gene lost 1 base, with 7 bases spanning the gap. In germline, CDR1 is LGHDT, CDR2 YNNKEL (reference sequence). The CDR3 sequence is 14 residues long.